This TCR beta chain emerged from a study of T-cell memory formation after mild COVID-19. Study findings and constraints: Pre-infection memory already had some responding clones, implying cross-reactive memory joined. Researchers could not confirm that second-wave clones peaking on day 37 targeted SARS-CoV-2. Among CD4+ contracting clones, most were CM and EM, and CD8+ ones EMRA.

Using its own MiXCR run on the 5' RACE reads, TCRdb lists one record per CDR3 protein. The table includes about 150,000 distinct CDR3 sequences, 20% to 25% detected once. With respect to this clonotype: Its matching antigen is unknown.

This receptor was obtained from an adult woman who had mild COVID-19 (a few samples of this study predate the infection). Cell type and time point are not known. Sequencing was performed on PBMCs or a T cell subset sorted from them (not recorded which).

The CDR3, as DNA: TGTGCCAGCAGCAGGAATAGCGGGGGCCTTTGGAATGAGCAGTTCTTC. Its translation is CASSRNSGGLWNEQFF. This chain links TRBV11-2 with TRBJ2-1, with TRBD2 matching 9 bases. Unmatched junction bases numbered 12, after V lost 5 bases and J lost 7 bases. Germline V CDR1 and CDR2: SGHAT, FQNNGV. The CDR3 has 16 residues.